Shown below are 3 T cell receptor beta chains from a single sample sequenced in a study of blood T cell repertoires in COVID-19. The method was immunoSEQ multiplex PCR; TCRdb's version includes in-frame clones alone and lacks a portion of them. The top ten hold over 4% of the sample, which has approximately 310,000 clones, roughly nine tenths seen once. Sequencing was done on a sample of PBMCs or T cells enriched from blood (not recorded which). These TCRs come from a man aged 55 to 69 who had recovered from COVID-19.

The rearrangement uses TRBV18 and TRBJ2-7; tentative D call: TRBD2 (6 bases). The CDR3 length is 17 residues. Germline assignment: CDR1 KGHSH and CDR2 LQKENI. The ends were cut back, 0 bases at V and 0 bases at J, with 15 bases in the middle. The CDR3 coding sequence is TGTGCCAGCTCACCACCGAGCGGCAGGGAGGACTCCTACGAGCAGTACTTC. Its translation is CASSPPSGREDSYEQYF.

Only a few counts were recorded for this clone. The rearrangement uses TRBV3-1 (or the pseudogene TRBV3-2) and TRBJ2-7; the D gene is possibly TRBD2 (6 bases). CDR1 LGHDT and CDR2 YNNKEL come from the germline V gene (reference sequence). The CDR3 has 14 amino acids. V shed 2 bases and J shed 6 bases, with 14 bases lying between them. DNA of the CDR3: TGTGCCAGCAGCCAACCGGGCCCCGGGGGCGAGCAGTACTTC. It codes for CASSQPGPGGEQYF.

The chain couples TRBV2 to TRBJ1-5; a possible D gene is TRBD1 (6 bases). The ends were cut back, 6 bases at V and 2 bases at J, with 14 bases in the middle. CDR3 length equals 15 residues. Germline values: CDR1 SNHLY, CDR2 FYNNEI. The CDR3: CASSEQGQGNQPQHF. CDR3 bases: TGTGCCAGCAGCGAGCAGGGGCAGGGCAATCAGCCCCAGCATTTT.